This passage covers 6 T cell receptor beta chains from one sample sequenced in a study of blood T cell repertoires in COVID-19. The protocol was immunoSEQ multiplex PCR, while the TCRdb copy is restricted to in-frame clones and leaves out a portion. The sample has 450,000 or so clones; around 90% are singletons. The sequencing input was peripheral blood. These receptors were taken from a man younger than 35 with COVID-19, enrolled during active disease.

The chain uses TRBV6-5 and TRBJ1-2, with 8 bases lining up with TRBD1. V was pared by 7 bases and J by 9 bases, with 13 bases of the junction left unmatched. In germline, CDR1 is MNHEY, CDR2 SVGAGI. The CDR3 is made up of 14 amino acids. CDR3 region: CASKPTGESFSYTF. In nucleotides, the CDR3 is TGTGCCAGCAAGCCGACAGGGGAAAGTTTTAGCTACACCTTC.

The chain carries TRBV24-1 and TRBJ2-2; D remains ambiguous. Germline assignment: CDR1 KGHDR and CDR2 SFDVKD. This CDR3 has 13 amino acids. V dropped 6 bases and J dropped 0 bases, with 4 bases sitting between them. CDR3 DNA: TGTGCCACCAGTCCTACGAACACCGGGGAGCTGTTTTTT. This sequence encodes CATSPTNTGELFF.

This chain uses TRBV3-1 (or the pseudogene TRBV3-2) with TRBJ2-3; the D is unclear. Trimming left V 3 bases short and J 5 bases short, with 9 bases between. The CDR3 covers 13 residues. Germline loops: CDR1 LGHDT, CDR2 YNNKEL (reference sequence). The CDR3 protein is CASSHPARDTQYF. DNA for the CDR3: TGTGCCAGCAGCCACCCTGCGAGAGATACGCAGTATTTT.

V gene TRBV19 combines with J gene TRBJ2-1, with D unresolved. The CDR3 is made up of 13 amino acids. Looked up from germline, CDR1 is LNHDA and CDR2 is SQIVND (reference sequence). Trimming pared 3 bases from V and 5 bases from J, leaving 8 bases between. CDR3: CASSMSNDNEQFF. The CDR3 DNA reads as TGTGCCAGTAGTATGAGCAACGACAATGAGCAGTTCTTC.

CDR3 nucleotide sequence: TGTGCCAGCAGTTCTACCGGGGGTTGGGCTTTCTTT. Its translation: CASSSTGGWAFF. J is TRBJ1-1 and V is TRBV11-2; tentative D call: TRBD1 (5 bases). CDR1 and CDR2 (germline): SGHAT, FQNNGV. V lost 6 bases to trimming and J lost 11 bases, with 16 bases between them. The CDR3 loop spans 12 amino acids.

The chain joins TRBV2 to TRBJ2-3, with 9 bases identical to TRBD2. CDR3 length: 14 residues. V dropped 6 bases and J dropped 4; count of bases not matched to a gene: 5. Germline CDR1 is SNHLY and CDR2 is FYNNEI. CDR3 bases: TGTGCCAGCAGCATTAGCGGGAGTGCAGATACGCAGTATTTT. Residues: CASSISGSADTQYF.